The clone carrying this T cell receptor beta chain was picked up one time. Its cognate antigen is unknown. Trimming shortened V by 5 bases and J by 0 bases, and 17 bases separated the two germline ends. CDR1 and CDR2 (germline): MDHEN, SYDVKM. This CDR3 is built from 17 residues. Assay: immunoSEQ multiplex PCR; the TCRdb copy retains only in-frame clones and omits some. The sample lists about 67,000 clones; 80% to 90% were seen once. The data were obtained in a study of T cell responses to AZD1222 COVID-19 vaccine. Overall study: Analyses pooled second doses at about 4 or about 12 weeks. General study results and limits: Among AZD1222 vaccinees, only 5 or 6 were seropositive at baseline. Once two AZD1222 doses were given, Spike-specific TCR breadth and depth went up.

The TCR comes from an adult in good health. Sequencing used peripheral blood, obtained on day 0 of AZD1222 vaccination. The J gene is TRBJ1-3, the V gene TRBV28; tentative D call: TRBD1 (6 bases). CDR3 DNA sequence: TGTGCCAGCAGTGCCGATTACTTGGACAGCTCTGGAAACACCATATATTTT. Translation gives CASSADYLDSSGNTIYF.